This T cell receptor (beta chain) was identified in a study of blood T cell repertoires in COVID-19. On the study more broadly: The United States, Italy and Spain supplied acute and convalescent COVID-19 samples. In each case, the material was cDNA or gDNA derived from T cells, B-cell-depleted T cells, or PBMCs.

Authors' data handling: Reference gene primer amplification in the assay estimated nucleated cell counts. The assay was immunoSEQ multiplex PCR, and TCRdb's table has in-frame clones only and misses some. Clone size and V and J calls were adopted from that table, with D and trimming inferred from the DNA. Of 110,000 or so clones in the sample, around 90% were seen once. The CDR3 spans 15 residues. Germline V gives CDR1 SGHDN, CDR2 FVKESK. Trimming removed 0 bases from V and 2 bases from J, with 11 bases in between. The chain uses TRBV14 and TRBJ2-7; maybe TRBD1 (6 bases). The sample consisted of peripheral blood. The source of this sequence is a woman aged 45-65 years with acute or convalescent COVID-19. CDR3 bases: TGTGCCAGCAGCCAAGATTGGACAGCCGCCTACGAGCAGTACTTC. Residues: CASSQDWTAAYEQYF.